This is a list of T cell receptor beta chains from one sample in a study of identical twins' blood T cells. TCRdb re-called the 5' RACE reads through MiXCR, storing one row per CDR3 protein. Among 300,000 to 400,000 distinct CDR3 sequences listed, over 25% were seen once. Sequencing was performed on PBMCs. These receptors all stem from a woman between 18 and 50 years old in good health. The CDR3 runs from the conserved cysteine through the conserved F or W.

CDR3aa	j_gene	v_gene
CSAERFYEQYF	TRBJ2-7	TRBV29-1
CASTPEQGIGEQYF	TRBJ2-7	TRBV6-1
CSVLRNTEAFF	TRBJ1-1	TRBV29-1
CASRTGTSGGANEQFF	TRBJ2-1	TRBV6-5
CASSLVPTSGANVLTF	TRBJ2-6	TRBV5-1
CASLRQEAFF	TRBJ1-1	TRBV19
CASSLAWGGRLNTEAFF	TRBJ1-1	TRBV28
CASSGSGTGGHEQYF	TRBJ2-7	TRBV5-8
CASTTRVEGEKLFF	TRBJ1-4	TRBV27
CASRGQGAGYTF	TRBJ1-2	TRBV6-5
CASSLVVAGNEQFF	TRBJ2-1	TRBV11-2
CASSQELAGDNEQFF	TRBJ2-1	TRBV4-2
CSASREKAQPQHF	TRBJ1-5	TRBV20-1
CASSGRTSGIIHNEQFF	TRBJ2-1	TRBV27
CASSEGWTSGNYNEQFF	TRBJ2-1	TRBV2
CASSMTGGGTEAFF	TRBJ1-1	TRBV25-1
CASSQEPGRGGELFF	TRBJ2-2	TRBV4-3
CASSPIGTIPGELFF	TRBJ2-2	TRBV6-2/TRBV6-3
CASSFREKLFF	TRBJ1-4	TRBV28
CSARDLGHLVLNYGYTF	TRBJ1-2	TRBV20-1
CASSDGGSQETQYF	TRBJ2-5	TRBV6-1
CASSVETGATDTQYF	TRBJ2-3	TRBV9
CASSPPTASGEQFF	TRBJ2-1	TRBV18
CASSSGGLGNTEAFF	TRBJ1-1	TRBV7-9
CASSRRSDGLNQPQHF	TRBJ1-5	TRBV7-2
CSALDGGGSNSPLHF	TRBJ1-6	TRBV20-1
CASSDSFSSYTF	TRBJ1-2	TRBV3-1
CSASPASSNQPQHF	TRBJ1-5	TRBV20-1
CSVDDGAADEKLFF	TRBJ1-4	TRBV29-1